These T cell receptor beta chains were read from a single sample in a study of cytomegalovirus exposure and HLA in healthy donors. The repertoire was sequenced with immunoSEQ multiplex PCR; TCRdb's copy has only in-frame clones and lacks some. In the table there are 180,000 or so clones, approximately 85% of which are singletons. Sample: PBMCs. The origin of the receptors is a man aged 18-30 years in good health and CMV-seropositive. Both conserved end residues are part of each CDR3.

CDR3 length,J gene,V gene,CDR3 protein
13,TRBJ2-1,TRBV5-1,CASSPTTDNEQFF
14,TRBJ1-1,TRBV19,CASGKRGGNTEAFF
15,TRBJ2-7,TRBV5-1,CASSLALGTGVEQYF
11,TRBJ2-1,TRBV6-5,CASSPNNEQFF
15,TRBJ2-1,TRBV10-3,CAIRGEAGPGNEQFF
11,TRBJ1-2,TRBV7-9,CASSLRYGYTF
15,TRBJ1-5,TRBV5-5,CASSKSRDSFQPQHF
14,TRBJ2-7,TRBV6-1,CASSEAWTGYEQYF
15,TRBJ1-5,TRBV30,CAWSSRARGDQPQHF
11,TRBJ2-1,TRBV30,CAAGSRDEQFF
14,TRBJ2-7,TRBV5-1,CASSLGGGPHEQYF
18,TRBJ2-1,TRBV18,CASSPKKPGLAGDNEQFF
14,TRBJ2-1,TRBV19,CASSIQASYNEQFF
16,TRBJ2-7,TRBV6-5,CASSYSQGANRYEQYF
17,TRBJ2-3,TRBV7-2,CASSGRTSGGAWDTQYF
15,TRBJ1-2,TRBV7-2,CASSLGLGANYGYTF
16,TRBJ1-2,TRBV29-1,CSVEARDTGRPYGYTF
11,TRBJ1-6,TRBV6-1,CASSNGGTLHF
13,TRBJ2-2,TRBV27,CTSSPGYTGELFF
16,TRBJ1-3,TRBV7-2,CASSPSQGISGNTIYF
15,TRBJ2-1,TRBV6-1,CASSEASGAYNEQFF
14,TRBJ1-1,TRBV9,CASSPGQGNTEAFF
15,TRBJ1-2,TRBV7-9,CASSLGVGRDIGYTF
15,TRBJ1-6,TRBV7-9,CASSLDAGPNSPLHF
15,TRBJ2-7,TRBV19,CASSIVSGANYEQYF
11,TRBJ1-2,TRBV29-1,CSVGEGYGYTF
15,TRBJ1-2,TRBV4-3,CASSRPDRGLDGYTF
12,TRBJ2-7,TRBV29-1,CSVKSRGYEQYF
13,TRBJ1-1,TRBV6-1,CASSEQVGTEAFF
14,TRBJ2-1,TRBV12-5,CASALGMEYNEQFF
12,TRBJ2-7,TRBV30,CAWSPGENEQYF
15,TRBJ2-1,TRBV19,CASSIGLAGFFEQFF
13,TRBJ2-7,TRBV28,CASKEGPTYEQYF
14,TRBJ1-2,TRBV7-8,CASSLVGLNYGYTF
17,TRBJ2-3,TRBV5-4,CASSPPPRQPGTDTQYF
14,TRBJ1-2,TRBV5-4,CASKTKGWGYGYTF
15,TRBJ1-1,TRBV18,CASSPWDRVYTEAFF
14,TRBJ1-3,TRBV7-9,CASSRSSSGNTIYF
14,TRBJ2-5,TRBV9,CASSVDRGGETQYF
14,TRBJ2-7,TRBV28,CASRPTDRSYEQYF
14,TRBJ2-3,TRBV6-4,CASSDSSGPDTQYF
12,TRBJ1-1,TRBV4-1,CASSQGGGEAFF
16,TRBJ1-3,TRBV2,CASSFSGVLVGNTIYF
15,TRBJ2-1,TRBV6-1,CASSPSVITYNEQFF
14,TRBJ1-3,TRBV7-2,CASSLARAGNTIYF
14,TRBJ2-5,TRBV15,CATSTRSTGETQYF
14,TRBJ2-7,TRBV6-6,CASSQRDLSYEQYF
17,TRBJ2-3,TRBV25-1,CASSEPPFGLSTDTQYF
16,TRBJ2-1,TRBV15,CATSRDHSGGANEQFF
15,TRBJ2-7,TRBV5-4,CASGTRGTQAYEQYF
15,TRBJ1-2,TRBV5-1,CASSLDGGDNYGYTF
16,TRBJ2-7,TRBV5-1,CASTDGGGRKSNEQYF
17,TRBJ1-1,TRBV19,CASSIVSGWPMNTEAFF
16,TRBJ1-2,TRBV7-3,CASSLITSPLSYGYTF
15,TRBJ2-5,TRBV5-4,CASRPTGARQETQYF
15,TRBJ2-7,TRBV6-1,CASSELGGGGYEQYF
15,TRBJ2-1,TRBV10-2,CASSESVRLYNEQFF
12,TRBJ2-7,TRBV7-9,CSSSPVSYEQYF
14,TRBJ1-1,TRBV10-3,CAITDPGIGTEAFF
15,TRBJ2-1,TRBV30,CAWDYDPISYNEQFF